Given below is one T cell receptor beta chain in context. V was pared by 2 bases and J by 4 bases, with 17 bases between. The CDR3 has 17 amino acids. The germline CDR1 and CDR2 sequences are SGHTA and FQGTGA. Clones were sequenced by immunoSEQ multiplex PCR, and TCRdb holds only the in-frame ones, with some missing. The table includes more than 90,000 clones, roughly 80% detected once. This sample is drawn from a study of blood T cell repertoires in COVID-19. Across the whole study: The United States, Italy and Spain were the sources of the acute and convalescent COVID-19 samples.

This chain links TRBV7-3 with TRBJ2-2; D perhaps matches TRBD2 (7 bases). Sequenced sample: peripheral blood. The source is a man between 65 and 85 years old with acute or convalescent COVID-19. CDR3 sequence reads: CASSLGSGGSGTGELFF. The CDR3 DNA sequence: TGTGCCAGCAGCTTAGGTTCGGGGGGCTCGGGCACCGGGGAGCTGTTTTTT.